The rows below give T cell receptor beta chains drawn from one sample of a study of blood T cell repertoires in COVID-19. The repertoire was sequenced with immunoSEQ multiplex PCR; TCRdb's copy has only in-frame clones and lacks some. The sample lists about 46,000 clones; over 75% were seen once. The sample consisted of peripheral blood. These receptors originate from a human donor in a cohort sampled during active COVID-19. The donor label of this sample is uncertain. Each CDR3 is given with its conserved first and last residue. The D gene is left open where the match is weak. Part of the rows lack a size; the others show once, few, many or a class for expanded clones.

TRBJ1-2 NA NA TRBV12-3/TRBV12-4 CASSLSANYGYTF TGTGCCAGCAGTTTGTCTGCTAACTATGGCTACACCTTC
TRBJ2-7 TRBD1 NA TRBV9 CASSRGQGREQYF TGTGCCAGCAGCCGAGGACAGGGGCGGGAGCAGTACTTC
TRBJ2-7 TRBD2 NA TRBV4-1 CASSQGLAGVLGYEQYF TGCGCCAGCAGCCAAGGACTAGCGGGGGTCCTCGGCTACGAGCAGTACTTC
TRBJ1-2 TRBD1 NA TRBV9 CASSVGGTGSNYGYTF TGTGCCAGCAGCGTAGGAGGGACAGGGTCTAACTATGGCTACACCTTC
TRBJ2-5 TRBD1 few TRBV25-1 CASSIAGTGREETQYF TGTGCCAGCTCAATTGCCGGGACAGGGCGGGAAGAGACCCAGTACTTC
TRBJ1-5 NA NA TRBV6-5 CASRTTGNQPQHF TGTGCCAGCAGGACTACAGGGAATCAGCCCCAGCATTTT
TRBJ1-1 NA NA TRBV13 CASSWKAGNLEAFF TGTGCCAGCAGCTGGAAAGCAGGGAACCTTGAAGCTTTCTTT
TRBJ1-5 TRBD1 NA TRBV29-1 CSVVTGTGHQPQHF TGCAGCGTTGTTACCGGGACAGGACATCAGCCCCAGCATTTT
TRBJ2-5 TRBD1 NA TRBV7-9 CASSRQGGQETQYF TGTGCCAGCAGCCGACAGGGCGGCCAAGAGACCCAGTACTTC
TRBJ2-7 TRBD1 NA TRBV7-6 CASSLAGGASTYEQYF TGTGCCAGCAGCTTAGCAGGGGGCGCGAGTACCTACGAGCAGTACTTC
TRBJ1-3 NA NA TRBV7-2 CASSFSGSGNTIYF TGTGCCAGCAGCTTCTCAGGCTCTGGAAACACCATATATTTT
TRBJ2-1 NA NA TRBV6-5 CASSLYYNEQFF TGTGCCAGCAGCTTATACTACAATGAGCAGTTCTTC
TRBJ1-5 NA NA TRBV18 CASTENQGSYQPQHF TGTGCCAGCACGGAAAACCAAGGGAGCTATCAGCCCCAGCATTTT